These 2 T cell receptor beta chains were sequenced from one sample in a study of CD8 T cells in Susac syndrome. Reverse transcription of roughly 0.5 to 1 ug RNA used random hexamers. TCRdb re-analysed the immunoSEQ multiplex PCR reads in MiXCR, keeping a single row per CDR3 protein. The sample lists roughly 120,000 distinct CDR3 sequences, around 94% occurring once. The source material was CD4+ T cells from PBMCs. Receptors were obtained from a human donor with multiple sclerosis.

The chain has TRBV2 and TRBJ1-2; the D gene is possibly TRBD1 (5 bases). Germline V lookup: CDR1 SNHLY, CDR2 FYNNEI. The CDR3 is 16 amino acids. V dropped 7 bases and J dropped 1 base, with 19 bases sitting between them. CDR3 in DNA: TGTGCCAGCACTAACGTCGCAGGGCGAGATAACTATGGCTACACCTTC. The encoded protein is CASTNVAGRDNYGYTF.

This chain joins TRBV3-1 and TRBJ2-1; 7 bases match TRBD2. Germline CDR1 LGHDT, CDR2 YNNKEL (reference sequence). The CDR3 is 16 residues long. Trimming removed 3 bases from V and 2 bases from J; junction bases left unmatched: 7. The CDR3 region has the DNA TGTGCCAGCAGCCAGGATCCGGGACTACCCTACAATGAGCAGTTCTTC. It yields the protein CASSQDPGLPYNEQFF.